This TCR beta chain stems from a study of regulatory T cells in long-lasting Graves disease (dated by TCRdb to about 2021). Notes on the research overall: Persistent Graves' disease was defined as persistently positive TSH receptor autoantibodies together with antithyroid drug treatment for over 5 years. Patients with persistent Graves' disease were compared with patients with newly diagnosed Graves' disease using TCR sequencing and RNA sequencing of peripheral blood. TCR sequencing covered some 13 persistent and 20 newly diagnosed Graves' disease patients, some 33 samples in total. The study took place in China and was registered as a clinical trial. On average, persistent Graves' disease patients in the clinical cohort had been on antithyroid drugs for roughly 11 years.

General conclusions and limits of the study: Sequencing and analysis were restricted to the TCR beta chain. Persistent Graves' disease patients showed lower TCR Shannon entropy and fewer highly expanded clones than newly diagnosed patients, suggesting clonal expansion. More public clonotypes were shared among persistent patients (roughly 2,900) than among newly diagnosed patients (roughly 1,000). Preferential use of TRBV28, TRBJ1-2 and TRBJ2-5 was observed in persistent disease, whereas TRBV20-1 and TRBJ2-1 were favored in newly diagnosed disease. As a limitation, the authors acknowledged that the small sample size may reduce accuracy. Because the primary lesion, thyroid tissue, could not be accessed, the study looked at peripheral blood alone.

Library preparation used multiplex PCR. The run used an Illumina HiSeq 4000. TCR beta libraries were built with iRepertoire HTBI primers and Arm-PCR amplification of CDR3 regions. PCR products were gel purified before sequencing. On the study's bioinformatics: Gene usage analysis of CDR3 amino acid clonotypes used the 55 to 65 TRBV and 11 to 15 TRBJ segments found across samples. COPE and FqMerger were used to merge the filtered high-quality paired reads into contigs. Contigs were aligned with BLAST to IMGT TRBV, TRBD and TRBJ reference genes, and CDR3 was defined per IMGT. Any clonotype with a frequency above 0.1% was counted as a highly expanded clone. Shannon entropy was used to measure repertoire diversity, and the Gini coefficient was used to measure V-J evenness. Public clonotypes were defined as clonotypes shared by more than one individual. TCRdb reanalyzed the raw reads on its own, using fastp at Q25 for trimming and MiXCR for clone calling, and kept in-frame beta chains. Each entry is one CDR3 protein sequence, shown with its most common DNA and genes. What appears here as the V and J calls and clone size reflects TCRdb's work, not the paper's. The sample table contains more than 650,000 distinct CDR3 sequences; only one count was recorded for around 30% of them. Of the sample, roughly 40% is held by the ten largest clones.

Per the publication, the time point label means: persistent/refractory GD, antithyroid drugs over 5 years with positive TRAb. For both TCR sequencing and RNA sequencing, RNA was extracted from PBMCs using TRIzol. The diagnosis of Graves' disease followed American Thyroid Association guidelines. Patients for the study were recruited at an endocrinology department in Xi'an, China. Each patient gave 9 to 10 milliliters of peripheral blood, collected in an EDTA anticoagulant tube. Ficoll Paque Plus density gradient separation was used to isolate PBMCs, and no further T cell sorting was performed. An Agilent 2100 Bioanalyzer and agarose gel were used to check RNA quality, while a NanoDrop 2000 measured RNA concentration. V is cut by 4 bases and J by 2 bases, and the space between the germline ends is 11 bases. Including cysteine and phenylalanine, the CDR3 has 14 amino acids. Just the 42-base CDR3 DNA is kept, in frame starting at base 1. The germline V gene (reference sequence) provides CDR1 MNHEY and CDR2 SMNVEV.

This clonotype was picked up a small number of times. Its antigen is currently not known. Base qualities are missing; no much larger clone stands one base away. This specimen consisted of peripheral blood mononuclear cells (PBMCs), obtained when the disease was refractory, from a patient treated with antithyroid drugs. This TCR was recovered from a female donor with Graves disease. The chain is assembled from TRBV27 and TRBJ1-1; the D gene is perhaps TRBD1, on 6 matching bases. The nucleotides read TGTGCCAGCAGTTCCCCGGACAGAAACACTGAAGCTTTCTTT. It codes for CASSSPDRNTEAFF.